Below are 10 T cell receptor beta chains sequenced from a single sample in a study of blood T cell repertoires in COVID-19 (dated by TCRdb to 2020 to 2021). Library generation was performed with the immunoSEQ multiplex PCR assay. TCRdb carries this immuneACCESS record with in-frame sequences only. Its versions omit some clonotypes, under half of them owing to an unresolved V gene in the studies checked, with the rest unexplained. This sample is represented by under 200,000 clones; more than 75% of them were singletons. The ten largest clonotypes hold 5% to 7% of the sample. The specimen sequenced was PBMCs or T cells enriched from blood (not recorded which). These receptors were taken from a man aged 35-49 years with acute COVID-19.

The rearrangement uses TRBV7-3 and TRBJ1-1, with D possibly TRBD1 on 5 matching bases. The CDR3 sequence is 14 residues long. The germline V gene has CDR1 SGHTA and CDR2 FQGTGA. Trimming took off 0 bases at V and 1 base at J, with 6 bases between the two ends. The CDR3 loop reads CASSLTGRNTEAFF. The CDR3 region has the DNA TGTGCCAGCAGCTTAACGGGGCGGAACACTGAAGCTTTCTTT.

CDR3 protein: CASRPLAGPDNEQFF. The CDR3 DNA reads as TGCGCCAGCAGACCGCTAGCGGGACCCGACAATGAGCAGTTCTTC. J is TRBJ2-1 and V is TRBV5-1; TRBD2 aligns across 9 bases. V was pared by 5 bases and J by 5 bases, with 8 bases of the junction left unmatched. The CDR3 has 15 residues. CDR1 SGHRS and CDR2 YFSETQ come from the germline V gene.

This chain connects TRBV13 to TRBJ2-5; 9 positions match TRBD2. The CDR3 is made up of 16 amino acids. Germline trimming cut 5 bases from V and 1 base from J; bases unmatched to any gene: 8. The germline CDR1 and CDR2 sequences are PRHDT and FYEKMQ (reference sequence). The CDR3 region is CASSEGKREVQETQYF. DNA of the CDR3: TGTGCCAGCAGCGAAGGGAAGCGGGAGGTCCAAGAGACCCAGTACTTC.

This clone was counted once. V and J are TRBV5-1 and TRBJ2-2; D might be TRBD2 (6 bases). The ends were cut back, 3 bases at V and 2 bases at J, with 8 bases in the middle. This CDR3 is built from 14 residues. Germline V gene lookup returns CDR1 SGHRS and CDR2 YFSETQ. CDR3 sequence: CASSYGLNTGELFF. The CDR3 DNA reads TGCGCCAGCAGCTATGGACTAAACACCGGGGAGCTGTTTTTT.

The chain joins TRBV7-2 to TRBJ2-3; possible D gene TRBD2, 6 bases. V lost 6 bases and J lost 4, with 14 bases in between. This CDR3 comprises 14 residues. The germline CDR1 and CDR2 sequences are SGHTA and FQGNSA. This CDR3 is CASRRDGSPDTQYF. The CDR3 DNA follows: TGTGCCAGCAGGCGGGATGGGAGCCCAGATACGCAGTATTTT.

The chain is built from TRBV12-2 and TRBJ2-1; TRBD2, the table's D call, was not compared with the DNA. TRBV12-2 is a pseudogene locus. The CDR3 has 15 residues. The CDR3 nucleotides read TGTGCAAGTCGCCAAGACTCGGATAATTACAATGAGCAGTTCTTC. Protein sequence: CASRQDSDNYNEQFF.

The chain links TRBV29-1 to TRBJ1-2; 7 nucleotides match TRBD1. The V segment lost 1 base and the J segment 7 bases; nucleotides outside the gene matches: 6. Germline values: CDR1 SQVTM, CDR2 ANQGSEA. The CDR3 has 13 amino acids. The CDR3 nucleotides are TGCAGCGTTGAAGCTGGGACAGACGCTGGCTACACCTTC. Translation gives CSVEAGTDAGYTF. The full variable domain, with the rest looked up from reference TRBV29-1 and TRBJ1-2, is SAVISQKPSRDICQRGTSLTIQCQVDSQVTMMFWYRQQPGQSLTLIATANQGSEATYESGFVIDKFPISRPNLTFSTLTVSNMSPEDSSIYLCSVEAGTDAGYTFGSGTRLTVV.

The DNA for the CDR3 is TGTGCCACCAGTGATTCGGCAGCGGTCGCCTACAATGAGCAGTTCTTC. Protein: CATSDSAAVAYNEQFF. The J gene is TRBJ2-1, the V gene TRBV24-1; TRBD2 might be the D (5 bases). This CDR3 is built from 16 residues. Germline V gives CDR1 KGHDR, CDR2 SFDVKD. V lost 2 bases, J lost 2 bases, and 12 bases lay in between.

This chain links TRBV25-1 with TRBJ2-7; D uncertain. Germline CDR1 and CDR2: MGHDK and SYGVNS. V gave up 5 bases and J gave up 1 base, with 6 bases separating them. CDR3 length: 12 amino acids. CDR3 DNA sequence: TGTGCCAGCAGTACAGATTCCTACGAGCAGTACTTC. Protein product: CASSTDSYEQYF.

The chain carries TRBV4-1 and TRBJ2-2; the D gene is possibly TRBD1 (5 bases). The CDR3 consists of 13 residues. The V gene's germline CDR1 is MGHRA and CDR2 YSYEKL. V lost 4 bases, J lost 6 bases, and 9 bases lay in between. CDR3 sequence reads: CASSLQGAGELFF. The CDR3 nucleotides are TGCGCCAGCAGCCTCCAGGGTGCCGGGGAGCTGTTTTTT.